The present T cell receptor (beta chain) was sequenced within a study of CD8+CD57+ T cells in acquired aplastic anemia. Study details: Sorted CD4+ plus CD8+ cells gave DNA averaging around 3 ug. Regarding the study as a whole: Patients showed no significant difference from controls in CD8+ Simpson's diversity. It was found that twenty-nine CD8+ CDR3 sequences were shared between patients and controls.

V was pared by 5 bases and J by 2 bases, with 15 bases between. CDR3 length equals 15 residues. The germline V gene has CDR1 MNHNS and CDR2 SASEGT. Before being chosen for sequencing, patients had shown CD8+CD57+ cell expansion by flow cytometry. All participating patients were living with severe acquired aplastic anemia. Both TCR beta VDJ combination and CDR3 sequence profiling were carried out. Genomic DNA was the template for this profiling. In TCRdb, the reads were re-called with MiXCR into one record per CDR3 protein. This table holds roughly 190,000 distinct CDR3 sequences, approximately 50% found once. As for this clonotype: Antigen: not known.

The receptor comes from a human donor with aplastic anemia. The V and J genes are TRBV6-1 and TRBJ1-2; perhaps TRBD1 as D (6 bases). Material for sequencing was sorted CD4+, CD8+, or CD8+CD57+ T cells (not recorded which) from PBMCs. CDR3 sequence: CASSRDRPRNYGYTF. Written as DNA, the CDR3 is TGTGCCAGCAGTCGAGACAGGCCCAGGAACTATGGCTACACCTTC.